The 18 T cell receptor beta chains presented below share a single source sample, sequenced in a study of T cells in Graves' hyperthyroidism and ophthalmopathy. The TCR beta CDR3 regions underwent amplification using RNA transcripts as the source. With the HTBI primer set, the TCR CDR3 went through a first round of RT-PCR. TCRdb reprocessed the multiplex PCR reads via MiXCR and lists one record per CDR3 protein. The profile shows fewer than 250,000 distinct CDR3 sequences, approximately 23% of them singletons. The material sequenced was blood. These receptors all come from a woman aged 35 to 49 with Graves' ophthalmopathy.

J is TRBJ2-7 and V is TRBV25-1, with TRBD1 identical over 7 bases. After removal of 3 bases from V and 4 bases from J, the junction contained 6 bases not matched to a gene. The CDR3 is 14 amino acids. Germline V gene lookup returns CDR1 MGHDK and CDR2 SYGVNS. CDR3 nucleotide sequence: TGTGCCAGCAGTGACCGAGACAGGGCTTACGAGCAGTACTTC. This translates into CASSDRDRAYEQYF.

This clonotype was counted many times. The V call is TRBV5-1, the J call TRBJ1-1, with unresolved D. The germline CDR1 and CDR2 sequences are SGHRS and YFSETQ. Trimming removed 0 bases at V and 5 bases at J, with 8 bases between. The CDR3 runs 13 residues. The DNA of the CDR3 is TGCGCCAGCAGCTTGGAGACGGTTACTGAAGCTTTCTTT. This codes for CASSLETVTEAFF.

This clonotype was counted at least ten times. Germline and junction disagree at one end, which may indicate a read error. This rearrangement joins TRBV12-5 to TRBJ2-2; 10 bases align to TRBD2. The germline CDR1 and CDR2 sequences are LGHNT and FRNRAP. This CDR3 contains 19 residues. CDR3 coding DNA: TGTGTTAGTGCTCCCGGTGAGACTAGCGGGTCCGCGAACACCGGGGAGCTGTTTTTT. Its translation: CVSAPGETSGSANTGELFF.

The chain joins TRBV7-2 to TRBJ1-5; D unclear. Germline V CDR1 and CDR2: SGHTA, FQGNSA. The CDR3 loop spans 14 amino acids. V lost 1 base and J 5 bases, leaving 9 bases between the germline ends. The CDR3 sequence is CASSLDTLYQPQHF. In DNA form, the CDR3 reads TGTGCCAGCAGCTTAGACACCTTATATCAGCCCCAGCATTTT.

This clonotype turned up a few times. CDR3 sequence (DNA): TGTGCCAGCAGTGAAAGGCGGGGGCGGGCCGGGGAGCTGTTTTTT. Its protein product is CASSERRGRAGELFF. The chain combines TRBV6-1 with TRBJ2-2; D might be TRBD2 (7 bases). CDR3 length: 15 amino acids. V was cut by 2 bases and J by 6 bases, with 13 bases left in between. Germline V gives CDR1 MNHNS, CDR2 SASEGT.

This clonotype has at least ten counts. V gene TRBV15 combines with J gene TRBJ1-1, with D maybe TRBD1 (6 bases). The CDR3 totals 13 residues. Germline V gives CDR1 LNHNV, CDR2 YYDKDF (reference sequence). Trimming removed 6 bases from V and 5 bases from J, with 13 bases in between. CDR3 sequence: CATSTGRWTEAFF. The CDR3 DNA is TGTGCCACCAGTACAGGGCGGTGGACTGAAGCTTTCTTT.

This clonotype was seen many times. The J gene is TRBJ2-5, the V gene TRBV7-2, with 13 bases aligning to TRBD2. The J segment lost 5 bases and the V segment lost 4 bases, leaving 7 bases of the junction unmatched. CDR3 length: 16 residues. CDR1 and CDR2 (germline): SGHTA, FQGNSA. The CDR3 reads CASSSRLAGGGETQYF. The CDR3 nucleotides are TGTGCCAGCAGCTCTAGACTAGCGGGAGGCGGGGAGACCCAGTACTTC.

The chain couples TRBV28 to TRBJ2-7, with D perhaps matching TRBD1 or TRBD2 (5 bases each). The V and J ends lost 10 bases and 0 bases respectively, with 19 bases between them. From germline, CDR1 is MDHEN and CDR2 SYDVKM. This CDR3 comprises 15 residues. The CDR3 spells CATWDPGLSSYEQYF. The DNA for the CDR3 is TGTGCCACCTGGGACCCAGGGCTTAGCTCCTACGAGCAGTACTTC.

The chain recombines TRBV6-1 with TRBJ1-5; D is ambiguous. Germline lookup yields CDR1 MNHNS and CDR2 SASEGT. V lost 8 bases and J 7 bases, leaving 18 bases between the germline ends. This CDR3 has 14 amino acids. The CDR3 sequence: CASRFPEIGQPQHF. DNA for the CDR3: TGTGCCAGCCGGTTTCCGGAAATAGGACAGCCCCAGCATTTT.

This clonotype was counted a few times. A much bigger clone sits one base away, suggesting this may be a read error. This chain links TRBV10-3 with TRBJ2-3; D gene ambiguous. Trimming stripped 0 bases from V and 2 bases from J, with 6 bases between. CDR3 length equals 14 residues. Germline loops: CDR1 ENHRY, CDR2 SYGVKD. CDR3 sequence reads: CAISESSLTDTQYF. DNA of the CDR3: TGTGCCATCAGTGAGTCGAGCCTCACAGATACGCAGTATTTT.

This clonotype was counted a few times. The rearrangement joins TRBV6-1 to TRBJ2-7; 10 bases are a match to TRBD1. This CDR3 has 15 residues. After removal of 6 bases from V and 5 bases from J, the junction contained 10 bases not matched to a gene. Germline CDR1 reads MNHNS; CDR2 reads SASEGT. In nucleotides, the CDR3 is TGTGCCAGCAGAACATCGGGACAGGGGAGCGACGAGCAGTACTTC. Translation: CASRTSGQGSDEQYF.

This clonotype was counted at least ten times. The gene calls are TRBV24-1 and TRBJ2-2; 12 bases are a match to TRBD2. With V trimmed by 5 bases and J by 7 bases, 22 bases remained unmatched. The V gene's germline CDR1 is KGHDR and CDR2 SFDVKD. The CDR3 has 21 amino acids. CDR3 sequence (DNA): TGTGCCACCAGTGTCGCACAGGGGGCAGCGGCTAGCGGGAGGGCCGGCGGGGAGCTGTTTTTT. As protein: CATSVAQGAAASGRAGGELFF.

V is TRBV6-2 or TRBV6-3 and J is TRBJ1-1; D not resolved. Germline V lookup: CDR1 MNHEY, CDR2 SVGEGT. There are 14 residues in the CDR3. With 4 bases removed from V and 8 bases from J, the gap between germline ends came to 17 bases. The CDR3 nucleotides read TGTGCCAGCAGTTTACTCCCGACCGGGAGAGAAGCTTTCTTT. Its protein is CASSLLPTGREAFF.

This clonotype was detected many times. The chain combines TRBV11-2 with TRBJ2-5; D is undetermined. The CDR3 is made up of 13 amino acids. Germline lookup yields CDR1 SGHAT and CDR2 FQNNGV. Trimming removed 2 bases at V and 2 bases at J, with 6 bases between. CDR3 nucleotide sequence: TGTGCCAGCAGCTTATATATACAAGAGACCCAGTACTTC. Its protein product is CASSLYIQETQYF. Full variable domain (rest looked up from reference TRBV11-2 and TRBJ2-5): EAGVAQSPRYKIIEKRQSVAFWCNPISGHATLYWYQQILGQGPKLLIQFQNNGVVDDSQLPKDRFSAERLKGVDSTLKIQPAKLEDSAVYLCASSLYIQETQYFGPGTRLLVL.

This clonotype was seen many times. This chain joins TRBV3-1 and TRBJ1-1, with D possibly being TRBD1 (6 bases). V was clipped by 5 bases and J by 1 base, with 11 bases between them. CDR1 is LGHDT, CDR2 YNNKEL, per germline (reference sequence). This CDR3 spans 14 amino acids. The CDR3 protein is CASSSRDKNTEAFF. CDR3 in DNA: TGTGCCAGCAGCAGCCGGGACAAGAACACTGAAGCTTTCTTT.

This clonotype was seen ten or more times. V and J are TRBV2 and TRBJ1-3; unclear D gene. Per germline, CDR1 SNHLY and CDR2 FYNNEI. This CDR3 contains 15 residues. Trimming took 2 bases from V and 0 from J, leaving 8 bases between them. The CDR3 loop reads CASSEQESSGNTIYF. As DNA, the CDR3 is TGTGCCAGCAGTGAACAGGAATCCTCTGGAAACACCATATATTTT. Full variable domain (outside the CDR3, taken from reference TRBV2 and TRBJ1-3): EPEVTQTPSHQVTQMGQEVILRCVPISNHLYFYWYRQILGQKVEFLVSFYNNEISEKSEIFDDQFSVERPDGSNFTLKIRSTKLEDSAMYFCASSEQESSGNTIYFGEGSWLTVV.

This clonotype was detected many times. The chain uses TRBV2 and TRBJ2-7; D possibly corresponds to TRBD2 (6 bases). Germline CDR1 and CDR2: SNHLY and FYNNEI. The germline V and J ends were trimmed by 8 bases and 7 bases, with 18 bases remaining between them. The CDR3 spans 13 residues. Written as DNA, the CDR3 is TGTGCCAGCGAGGGAGGCGGGATAGGGGAGCAGTACTTC. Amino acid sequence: CASEGGGIGEQYF.

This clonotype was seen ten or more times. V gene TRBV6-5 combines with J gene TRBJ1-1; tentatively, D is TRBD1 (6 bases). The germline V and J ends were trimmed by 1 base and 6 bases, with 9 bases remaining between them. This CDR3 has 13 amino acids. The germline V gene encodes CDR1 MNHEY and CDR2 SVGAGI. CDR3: CASSYWGGPEAFF. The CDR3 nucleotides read TGTGCCAGCAGTTACTGGGGGGGCCCTGAAGCTTTCTTT.